This T cell receptor beta chain appears in the sequencing data of a study of blood T cell repertoires in COVID-19. Study-wide background: T cells, B-cell-depleted T cells, or PBMCs supplied cDNA or gDNA.

Recruited during active infection, patients (from Seattle) were subsequently followed longitudinally. Per the original data handling: Estimation of nucleated cell counts relied on the amplification of reference gene primers. Libraries were prepared by immunoSEQ multiplex PCR; TCRdb keeps only in-frame clonotypes and omits some of them. The DNA gave D and trimming, while V, J and clone size come from that table. The data show 250,000 or so clones, roughly 86% seen once. Germline V gene sequence: CDR1 SGHRS, CDR2 YFSETQ. The J segment lost 8 bases and the V segment lost 5 bases, leaving 4 bases of the junction unmatched. The CDR3 contains 13 residues.

The gene calls are TRBV5-1 and TRBJ2-1; 10 bases line up with TRBD2. Input material: peripheral blood. This receptor was taken from a woman in her fifties or sixties with COVID-19, enrolled during active disease. The CDR3 region is CASRLAGRDEQFF. The CDR3 coding sequence is TGCGCCAGCAGACTAGCGGGACGCGATGAGCAGTTCTTC.